The 13 T cell receptor beta chains presented below share a single source sample, sequenced in a study of blood T cell repertoires in COVID-19. Generated by immunoSEQ multiplex PCR, the TCRdb table keeps only in-frame clones and is missing some. The data contain roughly 300,000 clones, approximately 86% of them singletons. The sample consisted of PBMCs or T cells enriched from blood (not recorded which). The receptor source for this set is a woman aged 40 to 50 with acute COVID-19.

The chain combines TRBV27 with TRBJ1-5; possible D gene TRBD1, 6 bases. Germline assignment: CDR1 MNHEY and CDR2 SMNVEV (reference sequence). Trimming stripped 0 bases from V and 7 bases from J, with 10 bases between. This CDR3 is 14 amino acids long. CDR3 region: CASSLSGQGQPQHF. The CDR3 bases are TGTGCCAGCAGTTTATCGGGGCAGGGGCAGCCCCAGCATTTT.

The CDR3 region has the DNA TGTGCCAGCAGTTACTCGGGACAGAACAATGAGCAGTTCTTC. Translation gives CASSYSGQNNEQFF. The chain carries TRBV6-5 and TRBJ2-1; 7 nucleotides align to TRBD1. Per the germline V gene, CDR1 is MNHEY and CDR2 is SVGAGI. The ends lost 0 bases at V and 5 bases at J; junction bases unmatched: 1. The CDR3 extends over 14 amino acids.

J is TRBJ2-1 and V is TRBV5-1; 14 nucleotides match TRBD2. Unmatched junction bases numbered 6, after V lost 0 bases and J lost 1 base. In germline, CDR1 is SGHRS, CDR2 YFSETQ. CDR3 size: 19 residues. The CDR3: CASSLVPGLAGVSYNEQFF. CDR3 sequence (DNA): TGCGCCAGCAGCTTGGTGCCGGGACTAGCGGGGGTGTCCTACAATGAGCAGTTCTTC.

The chain recombines TRBV6-1 with TRBJ2-7; TRBD1 matches at 10 bases. J was trimmed by 5 bases and V by 0 bases; bases with no gene match: 7. CDR1 is MNHNS, CDR2 SASEGT, per germline. This CDR3 comprises 16 residues. The CDR3 here is CASSEAWGQGFNEQYF. CDR3 nucleotide sequence: TGTGCCAGCAGTGAAGCCTGGGGACAGGGGTTCAACGAGCAGTACTTC.

This clone was counted once. The chain recombines TRBV5-1 with TRBJ1-1; weak D call: TRBD1 (5 bases). From germline, CDR1 is SGHRS and CDR2 YFSETQ. V gave up 0 bases and J gave up 0 bases, with 9 bases separating them. CDR3 length equals 15 residues. The CDR3 here is CASSLVGGVNTEAFF. The CDR3 nucleotides read TGCGCCAGCAGCTTGGTGGGAGGGGTGAACACTGAAGCTTTCTTT.

The chain employs TRBV4-3 and TRBJ1-2, with D tentatively TRBD1 (5 bases). CDR3 length: 14 residues. Germline lookup yields CDR1 LGHNA and CDR2 YSLEER. Trimming stripped 0 bases from V and 7 bases from J, with 12 bases between. The CDR3 loop is CASSQDGRAGGYTF. The CDR3, as DNA: TGCGCCAGCAGCCAAGATGGCAGGGCTGGTGGCTACACCTTC.

The chain couples TRBV19 to TRBJ1-5; D perhaps matches TRBD1 (6 bases). This CDR3 contains 13 residues. Germline-derived CDR1 and CDR2 are LNHDA and SQIVND (reference sequence). Trimming pared 4 bases from V and 6 bases from J, leaving 10 bases between. CDR3 residues: CASSTSGVQPQHF. CDR3 DNA: TGTGCCAGTAGTACTTCAGGGGTTCAGCCCCAGCATTTT.

The gene calls are TRBV29-1 and TRBJ1-3, with 7 bases identical to TRBD1. The CDR3 sequence is 14 residues long. Germline CDR1 and CDR2: SQVTM and ANQGSEA. With V trimmed by 6 bases and J by 4 bases, 9 bases remained unmatched. CDR3 nucleotides: TGCAGCGTCGCCGAACAGGGGAGAGGAAACACCATATATTTT. This sequence encodes CSVAEQGRGNTIYF.

The chain links TRBV3-1 (or the pseudogene TRBV3-2) to TRBJ1-4; perhaps TRBD1 as D (5 bases). Trimming took off 1 base at V and 7 bases at J, with 13 bases between the two ends. The CDR3 has 15 residues. Germline V lookup: CDR1 LGHDT, CDR2 YNNKEL (reference sequence). CDR3 in amino acids: CASSQGPGGGEKLFF. CDR3 nucleotide sequence: TGTGCCAGCAGCCAAGGCCCTGGGGGGGGTGAAAAACTGTTTTTT.

The chain links TRBV10-3 to TRBJ2-1; D is perhaps TRBD2 (6 bases). The CDR3 covers 13 residues. Deletions cut 7 bases from V and 8 bases from J, with 15 bases between. Germline V gene lookup returns CDR1 ENHRY and CDR2 SYGVKD. The CDR3 nucleotides read TGTGCCATCAATAGTGGGGGGTCGGATGAGCAGTTCTTC. Its protein product is CAINSGGSDEQFF.

The V call is TRBV5-1, the J call TRBJ2-3; 10 bases fit TRBD1. After removal of 5 bases from V and 2 bases from J, the junction contained 5 bases not matched to a gene. Looked up from germline, CDR1 is SGHRS and CDR2 is YFSETQ. CDR3 length equals 15 residues. CDR3 nucleotides: TGCGCCAGCAGGCGGACAGGGGGTAACACAGATACGCAGTATTTT. It translates to CASRRTGGNTDTQYF.

The V gene is TRBV27, the J gene TRBJ2-7; no firm D call. The CDR3 is 12 residues long. Germline lookup yields CDR1 MNHEY and CDR2 SMNVEV (reference sequence). V shed 7 bases and J shed 4 bases, with 11 bases lying between them. CDR3 amino acids: CASTTPGYEQYF. In DNA form, the CDR3 reads TGTGCCAGCACTACCCCCGGTTACGAGCAGTACTTC.

The chain employs TRBV6-2 or TRBV6-3 and TRBJ1-2; TRBD1 agrees at 7 bases. There are 14 residues in the CDR3. Germline CDR1 reads MNHEY; CDR2 reads SVGEGT. With V trimmed by 4 bases and J by 7 bases, 9 bases remained unmatched. The CDR3 DNA reads TGTGCCAGCAGTTCAAAACTAACAGGGGTTGGCTACACCTTC. This encodes CASSSKLTGVGYTF.